This T cell receptor (beta chain) comes out of a study of regulatory T cells in long-lasting Graves disease. Arm-PCR of CDR3 regions with iRepertoire HTBI primers generated TCR beta libraries. TCRdb ran MiXCR on the multiplex PCR reads and lists one entry per CDR3 protein. Of around 500,000 distinct CDR3 sequences in the sample, 15% to 20% were seen once. The length of the CDR3 is 14 residues. Germline CDR1 SGHDN, CDR2 FVKESK. Trimming left V 4 bases short and J 2 bases short, with 11 bases between. Time point denoted: newly diagnosed GD, antithyroid drugs for less than 3 months. PBMCs provided the RNA from which the TCR library was made. These same data were also listed under a study on T cells in Graves' hyperthyroidism and ophthalmopathy. From that second work: Those with hyperthyroidism were 18 to 65 years old, newly diagnosed, and ill for under 2 months.

Material: peripheral blood mononuclear cells (PBMCs), obtained at new diagnosis, from a patient treated with antithyroid drugs. This chain links TRBV14 with TRBJ1-1, with D unresolved. This sequence was found in a middle-aged woman with Graves disease. The CDR3 DNA reads as TGTGCCAGCAGCCTGGAGACACCAAACACTGAAGCTTTCTTT. Translation: CASSLETPNTEAFF.